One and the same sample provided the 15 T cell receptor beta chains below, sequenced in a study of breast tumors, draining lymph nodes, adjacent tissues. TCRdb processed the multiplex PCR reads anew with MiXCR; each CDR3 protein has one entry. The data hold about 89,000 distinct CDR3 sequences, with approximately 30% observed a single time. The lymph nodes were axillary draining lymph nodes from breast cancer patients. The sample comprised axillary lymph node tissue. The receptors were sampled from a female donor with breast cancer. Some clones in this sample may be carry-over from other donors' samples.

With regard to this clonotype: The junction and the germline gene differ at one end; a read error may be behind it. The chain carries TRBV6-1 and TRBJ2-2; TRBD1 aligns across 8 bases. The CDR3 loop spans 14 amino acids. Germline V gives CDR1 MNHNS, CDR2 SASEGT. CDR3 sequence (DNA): TGTGGCAGCACCAGGGGGCAGATCGCCGGGGAGCTGTTTTTT. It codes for CGSTRGQIAGELFF.

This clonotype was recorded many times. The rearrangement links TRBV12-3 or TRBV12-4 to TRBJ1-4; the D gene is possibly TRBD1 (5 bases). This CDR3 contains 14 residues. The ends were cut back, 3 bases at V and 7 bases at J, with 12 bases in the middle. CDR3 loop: CASSLRQGGEKLFF. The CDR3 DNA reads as TGTGCCAGCAGTTTGCGGCAGGGCGGTGAAAAACTGTTTTTT.

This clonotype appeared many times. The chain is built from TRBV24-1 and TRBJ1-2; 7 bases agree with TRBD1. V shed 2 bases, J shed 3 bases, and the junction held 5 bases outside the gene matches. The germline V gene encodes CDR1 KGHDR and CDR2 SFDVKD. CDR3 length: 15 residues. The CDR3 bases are TGTGCCACCAGTGATTGGCGACAGGGTCACTATGGCTACACCTTC. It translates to CATSDWRQGHYGYTF.

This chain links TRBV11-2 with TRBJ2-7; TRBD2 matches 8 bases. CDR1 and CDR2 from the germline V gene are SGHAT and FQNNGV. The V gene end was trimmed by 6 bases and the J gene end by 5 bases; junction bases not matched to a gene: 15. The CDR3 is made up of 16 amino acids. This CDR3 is CASRVLAGLRGHEQYF. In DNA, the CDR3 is TGTGCCAGCAGGGTTCTAGCGGGCCTGAGGGGCCACGAGCAGTACTTC.

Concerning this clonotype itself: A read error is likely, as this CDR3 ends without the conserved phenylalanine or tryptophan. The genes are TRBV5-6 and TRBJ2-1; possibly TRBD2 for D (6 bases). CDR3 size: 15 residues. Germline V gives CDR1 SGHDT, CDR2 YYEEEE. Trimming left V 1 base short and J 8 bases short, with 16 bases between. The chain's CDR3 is CASSLPGVRAHEQFL. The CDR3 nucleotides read TGTGCCAGCAGCTTGCCGGGGGTTCGAGCGCATGAGCAGTTCCTC.

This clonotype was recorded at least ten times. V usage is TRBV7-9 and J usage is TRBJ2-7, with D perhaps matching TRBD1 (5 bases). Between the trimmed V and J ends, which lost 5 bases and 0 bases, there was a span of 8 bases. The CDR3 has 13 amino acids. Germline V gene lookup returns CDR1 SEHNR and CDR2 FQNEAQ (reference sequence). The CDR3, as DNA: TGTGCCAGCAGCCAGACAGTCTCCTACGAGCAGTACTTC. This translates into CASSQTVSYEQYF.

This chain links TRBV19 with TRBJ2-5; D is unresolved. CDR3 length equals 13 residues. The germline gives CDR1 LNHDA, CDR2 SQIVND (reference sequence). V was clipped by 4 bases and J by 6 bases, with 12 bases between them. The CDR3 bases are TGTGCCAGTAGTACCAGCCTAGGGCAGACCCAGTACTTC. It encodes CASSTSLGQTQYF.

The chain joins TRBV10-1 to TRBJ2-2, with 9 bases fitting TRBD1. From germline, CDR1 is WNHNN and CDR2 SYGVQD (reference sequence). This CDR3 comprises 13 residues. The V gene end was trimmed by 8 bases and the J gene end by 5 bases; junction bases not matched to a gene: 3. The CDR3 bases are TGCGCCAGCCGGGGACAGGGAACCGGGGAGCTGTTTTTT. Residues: CASRGQGTGELFF.

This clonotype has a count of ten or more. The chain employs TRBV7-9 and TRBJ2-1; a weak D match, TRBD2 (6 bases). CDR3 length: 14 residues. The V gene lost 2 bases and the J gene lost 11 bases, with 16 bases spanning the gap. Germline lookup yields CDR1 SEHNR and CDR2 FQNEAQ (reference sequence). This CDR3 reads CASSLSGSGEKQFF. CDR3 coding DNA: TGTGCCAGCAGCTTATCTGGTTCGGGGGAGAAGCAGTTCTTC.

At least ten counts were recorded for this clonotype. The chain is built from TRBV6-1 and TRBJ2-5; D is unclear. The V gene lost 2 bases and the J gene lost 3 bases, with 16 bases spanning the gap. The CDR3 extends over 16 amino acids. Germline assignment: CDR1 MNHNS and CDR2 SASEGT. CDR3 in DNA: TGTGCCAGCAGTGAAAGCCCAGCCTGGACGAAAGAGACCCAGTACTTC. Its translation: CASSESPAWTKETQYF.

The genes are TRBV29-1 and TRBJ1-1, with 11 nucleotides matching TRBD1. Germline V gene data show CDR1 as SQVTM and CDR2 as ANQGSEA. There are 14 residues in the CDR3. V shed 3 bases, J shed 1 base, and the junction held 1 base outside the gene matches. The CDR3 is CSVEDRGRNTEAFF. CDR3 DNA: TGCAGCGTTGAGGACAGGGGGCGGAACACTGAAGCTTTCTTT. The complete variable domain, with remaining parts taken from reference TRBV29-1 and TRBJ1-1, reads SAVISQKPSRDICQRGTSLTIQCQVDSQVTMMFWYRQQPGQSLTLIATANQGSEATYESGFVIDKFPISRPNLTFSTLTVSNMSPEDSSIYLCSVEDRGRNTEAFFGQGTRLTVV.

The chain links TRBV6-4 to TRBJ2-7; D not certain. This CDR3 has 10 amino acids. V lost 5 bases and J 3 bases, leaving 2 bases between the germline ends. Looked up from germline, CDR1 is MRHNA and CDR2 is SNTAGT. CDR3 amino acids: CASSHYEQYV. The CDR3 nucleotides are TGTGCCAGCAGTCACTACGAGCAGTACGTC.

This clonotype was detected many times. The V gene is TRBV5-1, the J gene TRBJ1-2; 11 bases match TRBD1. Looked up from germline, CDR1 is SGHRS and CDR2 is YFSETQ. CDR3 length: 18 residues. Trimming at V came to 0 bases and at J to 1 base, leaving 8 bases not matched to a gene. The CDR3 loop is CASSLVFGTGGYNYGYTF. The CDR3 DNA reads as TGCGCCAGCAGCTTGGTGTTCGGGACAGGGGGTTATAACTATGGCTACACCTTC.

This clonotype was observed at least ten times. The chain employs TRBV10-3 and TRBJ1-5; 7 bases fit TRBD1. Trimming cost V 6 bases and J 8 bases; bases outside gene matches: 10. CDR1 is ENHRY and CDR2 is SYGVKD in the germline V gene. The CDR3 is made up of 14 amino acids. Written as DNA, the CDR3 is TGTGCCATCAGCGAGGGAGGGGGCGGAGAGCCCCAGCATTTT. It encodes CAISEGGGGEPQHF.

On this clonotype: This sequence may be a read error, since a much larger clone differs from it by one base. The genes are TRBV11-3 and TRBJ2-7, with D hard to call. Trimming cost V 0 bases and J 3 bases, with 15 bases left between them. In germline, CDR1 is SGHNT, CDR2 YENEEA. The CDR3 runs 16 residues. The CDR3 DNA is TGTGCCAGCAGCTTAGATTTCGCTACCTTGATCTACGAGCAGTACTTC. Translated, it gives CASSLDFATLIYEQYF. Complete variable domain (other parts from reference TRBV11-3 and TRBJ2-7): EAGVVQSPRYKIIEKKQPVAFWCNPISGHNTLYWYLQNLGQGPELLIRYENEEAVDDSQLPKDRFSAERLKGVDSTLKIQPAELGDSAVYLCASSLDFATLIYEQYFGPGTRLTVT.